This T cell receptor beta chain was captured in a study of T cell responses to AZD1222 COVID-19 vaccine. Repertoires were generated with immunoSEQ multiplex PCR, while TCRdb's copy carries only in-frame clones and drops some. The table lists around 95,000 clones, about 86% of them singletons. CDR3 length equals 15 residues. Germline CDR1 SGHTA, CDR2 FQGTGA. V was cut by 6 bases and J by 0 bases, with 12 bases left in between. The V gene is TRBV7-3, the J gene TRBJ1-3, with D hard to call. This clonotype originated in an adult in good health. Sequencing used peripheral blood, obtained on day 0 of AZD1222 vaccination. The CDR3 DNA follows: TGTGCCAGCAGTTCCTCAGGTCTCTCTGGAAACACCATATATTTT. Protein: CASSSSGLSGNTIYF.